What follows describes a single T cell receptor beta chain. The source of the sample is a study of spatial heterogeneity in lung cancer. V gave up 6 bases and J gave up 0 bases; unmatched junction bases: 8. The CDR3 contains 16 residues. The germline gives CDR1 MNHNS, CDR2 SASEGT. Time point defined: blood at routine non-recurrence follow-up after resection. TCRdb reprocessed the 5' RACE reads with MiXCR, giving one entry per CDR3 protein. This table holds some 41,000 distinct CDR3 sequences, roughly a tenth found once. The chain is built from TRBV6-1 and TRBJ1-1, with 9 bases lining up with TRBD1. The receptor was derived from a female donor with early-stage non-small cell lung cancer. The sequencing here drew on PBMCs, taken at follow-up. CDR3 loop: CASRAGTGWMNTEAFF. CDR3 DNA: TGTGCCAGCAGAGCCGGGACAGGGTGGATGAACACTGAAGCTTTCTTT.